A single sample is the source of the 23 T cell receptor beta chains below, sequenced in a study of blood T cell repertoires in COVID-19. Clones were sequenced by immunoSEQ multiplex PCR, and TCRdb holds only the in-frame ones, with some missing. In the table there are some 390,000 clones, around nine tenths of which are singletons. The sequenced sample was peripheral blood. The source is a woman in her thirties or forties with COVID-19, enrolled during active disease.

The rearrangement joins TRBV28 to TRBJ1-6; no firm D call. The germline V and J ends were trimmed by 1 base and 10 bases, with 14 bases remaining between them. The CDR3 loop spans 15 amino acids. The germline V gene has CDR1 MDHEN and CDR2 SYDVKM. The CDR3 DNA sequence: TGTGCCAGCAGTTTATACGCAGGCTTAAACTCACCCCTCCACTTT. Translating gives CASSLYAGLNSPLHF. The full variable domain, with the rest looked up from reference TRBV28 and TRBJ1-6, is DVKVTQSSRYLVKRTGEKVFLECVQDMDHENMFWYRQDPGLGLRLIYFSYDVKMKEKGDIPEGYSVSREKKERFSLILESASTNQTSMYLCASSLYAGLNSPLHFGNGTRLTVT.

The chain recombines TRBV7-2 with TRBJ2-4; TRBD1 might be the D (6 bases). This CDR3 has 13 amino acids. V gave up 5 bases and J gave up 7 bases, with 12 bases separating them. Germline V gene lookup returns CDR1 SGHTA and CDR2 FQGNSA. The DNA for the CDR3 is TGTGCCAGCAGCCTGGGGGCAGGGAACATTCAGTACTTC. Amino acid sequence: CASSLGAGNIQYF.

This clone is a singleton in its sample. This rearrangement joins TRBV29-1 to TRBJ1-1; TRBD1 matches at 8 bases. Germline CDR1 and CDR2: SQVTM and ANQGSEA. The V segment lost 7 bases and the J segment 2 bases; nucleotides outside the gene matches: 3. This CDR3 has 12 amino acids. The CDR3 DNA reads as TGCAGCGCGGACAGGGTAAACACTGAAGCTTTCTTT. As protein: CSADRVNTEAFF.

The chain has TRBV7-9 and TRBJ2-1, with TRBD2 identical over 10 bases. J gave up 7 bases and V 5 bases, and 11 bases lay outside the gene matches. CDR1 is SEHNR and CDR2 is FQNEAQ in the germline V gene (reference sequence). This CDR3 is built from 16 residues. CDR3 amino acids: CASSRVLGLAVNEQFF. The CDR3 nucleotides read TGTGCCAGCAGCCGAGTACTAGGACTAGCGGTGAATGAGCAGTTCTTC.

This clone was seen a handful of times. The V call is TRBV2, the J call TRBJ1-5; no reliable D call. Germline V lookup: CDR1 SNHLY, CDR2 FYNNEI. The CDR3 runs to 15 residues. V was pared by 5 bases and J by 2 bases, with 13 bases between. The CDR3 sequence is CASSPSGEGNQPQHF. In DNA, the CDR3 is TGTGCCAGCAGTCCCTCCGGGGAAGGCAATCAGCCCCAGCATTTT.

The chain combines TRBV6-5 with TRBJ1-4; D not resolved. V was pared by 2 bases and J by 3 bases, with 7 bases between. Germline V gene data show CDR1 as MNHEY and CDR2 as SVGAGI. The CDR3 is 14 residues long. As DNA, the CDR3 is TGTGCCAGCAGTTACGGAGGGTCTAATGAAAAACTGTTTTTT. This gives the protein CASSYGGSNEKLFF.

The chain carries TRBV7-8 and TRBJ2-7; D ambiguous. The CDR3 totals 14 residues. From germline, CDR1 is SGHVS and CDR2 FQNEAQ. V was trimmed by 1 base and J by 2 bases, leaving 9 bases between them. CDR3 in DNA: TGTGCCAGCAGCTTAGAGGCGGTTGCCTACGAGCAGTACTTC. Residues: CASSLEAVAYEQYF.

This chain connects TRBV9 to TRBJ2-5, with 8 nucleotides matching TRBD2. The germline V gene has CDR1 SGDLS and CDR2 YYNGEE. V lost 1 base and J lost 4; bases outside the gene matches: 6. The CDR3 is 15 residues long. The CDR3 loop is CASSVNGRVAETQYF. In DNA form, the CDR3 reads TGTGCCAGCAGCGTAAACGGGAGGGTGGCAGAGACCCAGTACTTC.

V is TRBV28 and J is TRBJ1-6; D not certain. The germline CDR1 and CDR2 sequences are MDHEN and SYDVKM. The V end lost 8 bases, the J end lost 10 bases, and 12 bases lay between the germline ends. The CDR3 contains 12 residues. The CDR3 spells CASGSGRSPLHF. CDR3 coding DNA: TGTGCCAGCGGGAGTGGGCGGTCACCCCTCCACTTT. Full variable domain (missing parts from reference TRBV28 and TRBJ1-6): DVKVTQSSRYLVKRTGEKVFLECVQDMDHENMFWYRQDPGLGLRLIYFSYDVKMKEKGDIPEGYSVSREKKERFSLILESASTNQTSMYLCASGSGRSPLHFGNGTRLTVT.

CDR3 sequence reads: CASSNRGYNSPLHF. The CDR3 coding sequence is TGTGCCAGTAGTAATAGGGGATACAATTCACCCCTCCACTTT. The chain uses TRBV19 and TRBJ1-6; TRBD1 might be the D (5 bases). Looked up from germline, CDR1 is LNHDA and CDR2 is SQIVND (reference sequence). Trimming cost V 4 bases and J 7 bases, with 11 bases left between them. CDR3 length: 14 residues.

The chain has TRBV3-1 (or the pseudogene TRBV3-2) and TRBJ2-1, with a tentative D call TRBD1 (5 bases). Germline-derived CDR1 and CDR2 are LGHDT and YNNKEL (reference sequence). V lost 3 bases to trimming and J lost 12 bases, with 12 bases between them. This CDR3 is built from 12 residues. The CDR3 DNA follows: TGTGCCAGCAGCCACCTTAAAAGGGGGCAGTTCTTC. Residues: CASSHLKRGQFF.

The chain has TRBV10-3 and TRBJ2-5; D remains unclear. The germline V and J ends were trimmed by 4 bases and 1 base, with 10 bases remaining between them. CDR1 is ENHRY and CDR2 is SYGVKD in the germline V gene. The CDR3 loop spans 14 amino acids. CDR3 region: CAISASISQETQYF. The DNA of the CDR3 is TGTGCCATCAGTGCCTCAATCAGCCAAGAGACCCAGTACTTC.

This clone occurred a few times. V gene TRBV10-3 combines with J gene TRBJ1-4; 11 bases fit TRBD1. There are 15 residues in the CDR3. Trimming removed 10 bases from V and 4 bases from J; junction bases left unmatched: 8. Germline values: CDR1 ENHRY, CDR2 SYGVKD. The CDR3 reads CATRDRGAGNEKLFF. The CDR3 DNA reads TGTGCCACCCGGGACAGGGGGGCGGGTAATGAAAAACTGTTTTTT.

This chain joins TRBV3-1 (or the pseudogene TRBV3-2) and TRBJ1-2, with TRBD1 as a possible D gene (5 bases). The germline V gene encodes CDR1 LGHDT and CDR2 YNNKEL (reference sequence). V lost 4 bases and J lost 7, with 19 bases in between. This CDR3 has 15 residues. The CDR3 DNA reads as TGTGCCAGCAGCCTGGCGGGAGGGGCGGGAGGTGGCTACACCTTC. This encodes CASSLAGGAGGGYTF.

V and J are TRBV27 and TRBJ2-5; 12 nucleotides align to TRBD2. The V gene end was trimmed by 5 bases and the J gene end by 5 bases; junction bases not matched to a gene: 9. Germline CDR1 and CDR2: MNHEY and SMNVEV (reference sequence). CDR3 size: 16 residues. Here the CDR3 DNA reads TGTGCCAGCAGTCTTATACTAGCGGGGGGTTTGGAGACCCAGTACTTC. This encodes CASSLILAGGLETQYF.

V usage is TRBV4-2 and J usage is TRBJ1-4, with TRBD1 matching over 7 bases. The CDR3 has 17 amino acids. Germline CDR1 reads LGHNA; CDR2 reads YNFKEQ. J gave up 8 bases and V 3 bases, and 15 bases lay outside the gene matches. CDR3 sequence (DNA): TGTGCCAGCAGCCACCGCGGGACAGCAACATTCCGGGAAAAACTGTTTTTT. Residues: CASSHRGTATFREKLFF.

The V and J genes are TRBV7-2 and TRBJ2-3; D possibly corresponds to TRBD2 (6 bases). Trimming removed 1 base from V and 6 bases from J, with 14 bases in between. The CDR3 spans 15 residues. Germline assignment: CDR1 SGHTA and CDR2 FQGNSA. The CDR3 spells CASSLVSGLADTQYF. CDR3 nucleotides: TGTGCCAGCAGCTTAGTCTCCGGGCTAGCGGATACGCAGTATTTT.

The chain links TRBV6-5 to TRBJ1-1; weak D call: TRBD1 (5 bases). The germline V gene has CDR1 MNHEY and CDR2 SVGAGI. The ends were cut back, 5 bases at V and 2 bases at J, with 9 bases in the middle. CDR3 length: 13 residues. CDR3 in amino acids: CASSTGTNTEAFF. CDR3 bases: TGTGCCAGCAGTACAGGTACAAACACTGAAGCTTTCTTT.

The V and J genes are TRBV11-2 and TRBJ1-5; TRBD1 agrees at 8 bases. The CDR3 length is 17 residues. J was trimmed by 2 bases and V by 5 bases; bases with no gene match: 11. CDR1 is SGHAT, CDR2 FQNNGV, per germline. The CDR3 coding sequence is TGTGCCAGCAGCCCTACCATTACAGGGGGAGGCAATCAGCCCCAGCATTTT. It yields the protein CASSPTITGGGNQPQHF.

The chain links TRBV9 to TRBJ1-5; tentatively, D is TRBD1 (6 bases). There are 14 residues in the CDR3. CDR1 SGDLS and CDR2 YYNGEE come from the germline V gene. The V end lost 0 bases, the J end lost 6 bases, and 10 bases lay between the germline ends. CDR3 amino acids: CASSVGGGGQPQHF. CDR3 nucleotides: TGTGCCAGCAGCGTAGGGGGGGGCGGTCAGCCCCAGCATTTT. The full variable domain, its missing parts supplied by reference TRBV9 and TRBJ1-5, is DSGVTQTPKHLITATGQRVTLRCSPRSGDLSVYWYQQSLDQGLQFLIQYYNGEERAKGNILERFSAQQFPDLHSELNLSSLELGDSALYFCASSVGGGGQPQHFGDGTRLSIL.

This sequence joins TRBV7-3 and TRBJ1-6; perhaps TRBD1 as D (6 bases). V was clipped by 2 bases and J by 6 bases, with 14 bases between them. Germline V CDR1 and CDR2: SGHTA, FQGTGA. The CDR3 is 16 amino acids. The CDR3 reads CASSLSPAGVNSPLHF. In DNA form, the CDR3 reads TGTGCCAGCAGCTTATCCCCGGCAGGGGTTAATTCACCCCTCCACTTT.

This sequence joins TRBV14 and TRBJ1-4, with TRBD1 matching 7 bases. CDR3 length: 16 amino acids. Germline V gene data show CDR1 as SGHDN and CDR2 as FVKESK. V shed 2 bases and J 6 bases; nucleotides not matched to a gene: 9. The CDR3 protein is CASSQMVGGADEKLFF. CDR3 DNA sequence: TGTGCCAGCAGCCAAATGGTAGGGGGCGCGGATGAAAAACTGTTTTTT.

The rearrangement joins TRBV30 to TRBJ1-1; 8 bases align to TRBD1. Unmatched junction bases numbered 4, after V lost 3 bases and J lost 4 bases. Germline CDR1 reads GTSNPN; CDR2 reads SVGIG (reference sequence). This CDR3 has 13 residues. Here the CDR3 reads CAWRQGGGTEAFF. CDR3 nucleotides: TGTGCCTGGAGACAGGGGGGAGGCACTGAAGCTTTCTTT. The complete variable domain, with remaining parts taken from reference TRBV30 and TRBJ1-1, reads SQTIHQWPATLVQPVGSPLSLECTVEGTSNPNLYWYRQAAGRGLQLLFYSVGIGQISSEVPQNLSASRPQDRQFILSSKKLLLSDSGFYLCAWRQGGGTEAFFGQGTRLTVV.